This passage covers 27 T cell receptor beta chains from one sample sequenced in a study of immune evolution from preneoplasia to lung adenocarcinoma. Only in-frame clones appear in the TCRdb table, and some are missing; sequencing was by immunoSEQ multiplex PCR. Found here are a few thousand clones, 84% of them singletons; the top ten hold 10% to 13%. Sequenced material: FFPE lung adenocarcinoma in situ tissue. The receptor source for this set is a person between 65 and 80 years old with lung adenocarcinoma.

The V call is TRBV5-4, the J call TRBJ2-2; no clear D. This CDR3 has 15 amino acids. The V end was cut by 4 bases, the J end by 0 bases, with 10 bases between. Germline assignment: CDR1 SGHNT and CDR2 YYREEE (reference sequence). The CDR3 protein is CASSLNIANTGELFF. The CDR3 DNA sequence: TGTGCCAGCAGCCTTAACATCGCGAACACCGGGGAGCTGTTTTTT.

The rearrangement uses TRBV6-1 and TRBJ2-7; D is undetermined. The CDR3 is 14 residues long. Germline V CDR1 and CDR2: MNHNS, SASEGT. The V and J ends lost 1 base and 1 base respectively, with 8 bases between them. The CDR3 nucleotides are TGTGCCAGCAGTGAAGAGACCTGGTCCTACGAGCAGTACTTC. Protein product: CASSEETWSYEQYF.

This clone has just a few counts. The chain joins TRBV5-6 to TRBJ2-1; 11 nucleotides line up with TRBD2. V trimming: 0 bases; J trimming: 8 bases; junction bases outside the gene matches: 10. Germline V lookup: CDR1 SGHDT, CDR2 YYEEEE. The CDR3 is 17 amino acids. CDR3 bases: TGTGCCAGCAGCTTGGCCAGGGTGACTAGCGGGGATCATGAGCAGTTCTTC. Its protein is CASSLARVTSGDHEQFF.

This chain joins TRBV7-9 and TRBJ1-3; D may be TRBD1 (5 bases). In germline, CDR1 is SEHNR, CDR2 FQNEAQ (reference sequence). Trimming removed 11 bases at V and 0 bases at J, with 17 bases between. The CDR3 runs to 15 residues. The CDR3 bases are TGTGCCGGCGCGGGGCGGCTATTCTCTGGAAACACCATATATTTT. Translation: CAGAGRLFSGNTIYF.

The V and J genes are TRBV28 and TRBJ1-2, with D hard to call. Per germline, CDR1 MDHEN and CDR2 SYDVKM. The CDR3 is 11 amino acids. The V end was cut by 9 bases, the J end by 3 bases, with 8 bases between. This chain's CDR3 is CASGRDYGYTF. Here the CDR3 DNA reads TGTGCCAGTGGACGGGACTATGGCTACACCTTC.

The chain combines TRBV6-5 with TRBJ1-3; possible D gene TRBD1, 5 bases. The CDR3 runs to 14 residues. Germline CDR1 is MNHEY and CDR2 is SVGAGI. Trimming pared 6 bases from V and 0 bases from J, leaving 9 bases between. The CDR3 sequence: CASRDRASGNTIYF. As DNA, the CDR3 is TGTGCCAGCAGAGACAGAGCCTCTGGAAACACCATATATTTT.

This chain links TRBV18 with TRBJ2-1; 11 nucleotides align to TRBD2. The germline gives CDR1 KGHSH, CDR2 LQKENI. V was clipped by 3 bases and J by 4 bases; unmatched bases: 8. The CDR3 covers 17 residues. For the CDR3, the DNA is TGTGCCAGCTCACCTACCGGACTAGCGGGCCTTTACAATGAGCAGTTCTTC. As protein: CASSPTGLAGLYNEQFF. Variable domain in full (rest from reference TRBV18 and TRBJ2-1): NAGVMQNPRHLVRRRGQEARLRCSPMKGHSHVYWYRQLPEEGLKFMVYLQKENIIDESGMPKERFSAEFPKEGPSILRIQQVVRGDSAAYFCASSPTGLAGLYNEQFFGPGTRLTVL.

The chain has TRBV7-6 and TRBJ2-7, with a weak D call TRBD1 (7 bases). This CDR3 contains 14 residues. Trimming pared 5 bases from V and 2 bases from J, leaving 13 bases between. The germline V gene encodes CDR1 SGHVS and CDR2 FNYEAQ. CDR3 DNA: TGTGCCAGCAGCGCCCAGGGGGGTCCCTACGAGCAGTACTTC. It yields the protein CASSAQGGPYEQYF.

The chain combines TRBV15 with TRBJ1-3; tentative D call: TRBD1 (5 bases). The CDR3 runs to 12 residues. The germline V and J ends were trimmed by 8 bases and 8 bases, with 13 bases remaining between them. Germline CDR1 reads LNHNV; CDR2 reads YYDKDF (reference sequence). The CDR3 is CATRRGSDTIYF. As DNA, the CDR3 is TGTGCCACCCGAAGGGGTTCGGACACCATATATTTT. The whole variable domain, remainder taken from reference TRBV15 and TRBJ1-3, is DAMVIQNPRYQVTQFGKPVTLSCSQTLNHNVMYWYQQKSSQAPKLLFHYYDKDFNNEADTPDNFQSRRPNTSFCFLDIRSPGLGDTAMYLCATRRGSDTIYFGEGSWLTVV.

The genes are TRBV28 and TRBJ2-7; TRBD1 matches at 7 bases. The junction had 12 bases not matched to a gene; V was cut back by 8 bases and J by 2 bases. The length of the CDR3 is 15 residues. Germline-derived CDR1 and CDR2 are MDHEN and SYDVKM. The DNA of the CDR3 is TGTGCCAGCCTATGGACGAGGGACAGCCCCTACGAGCAGTACTTC. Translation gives CASLWTRDSPYEQYF.

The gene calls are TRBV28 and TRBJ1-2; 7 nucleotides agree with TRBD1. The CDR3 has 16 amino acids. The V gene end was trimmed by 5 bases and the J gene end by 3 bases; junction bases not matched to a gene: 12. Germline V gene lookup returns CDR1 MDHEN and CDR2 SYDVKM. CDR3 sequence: CASSLPTGLGYYGYTF. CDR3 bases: TGTGCCAGCAGTCTACCGACAGGGCTAGGGTACTATGGCTACACCTTC.

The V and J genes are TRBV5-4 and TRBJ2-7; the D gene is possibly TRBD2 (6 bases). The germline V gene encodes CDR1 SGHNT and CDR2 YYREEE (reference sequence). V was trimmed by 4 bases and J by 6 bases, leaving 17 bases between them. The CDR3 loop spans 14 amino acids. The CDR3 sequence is CASSEITGASEQYF. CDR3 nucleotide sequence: TGTGCCAGCAGCGAGATAACGGGAGCCTCCGAGCAGTACTTC.

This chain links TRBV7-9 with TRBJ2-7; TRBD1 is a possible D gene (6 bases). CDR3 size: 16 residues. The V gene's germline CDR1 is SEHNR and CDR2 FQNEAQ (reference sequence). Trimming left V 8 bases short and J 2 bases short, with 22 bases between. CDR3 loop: CASCEIRATGTYEQYF. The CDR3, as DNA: TGTGCCAGCTGTGAAATCAGGGCGACAGGAACCTACGAGCAGTACTTC.

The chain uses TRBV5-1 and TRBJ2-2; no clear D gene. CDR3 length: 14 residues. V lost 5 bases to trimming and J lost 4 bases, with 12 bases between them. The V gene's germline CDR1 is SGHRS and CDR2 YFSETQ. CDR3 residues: CASRSGTFTGELFF. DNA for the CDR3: TGCGCCAGCAGATCAGGTACCTTCACCGGGGAGCTGTTTTTT.

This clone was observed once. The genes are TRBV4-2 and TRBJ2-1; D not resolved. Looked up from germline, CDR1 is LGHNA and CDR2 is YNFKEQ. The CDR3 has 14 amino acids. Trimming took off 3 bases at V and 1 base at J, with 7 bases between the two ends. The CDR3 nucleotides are TGTGCCAGCAGCCAGACTGATTCCTACAATGAGCAGTTCTTC. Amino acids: CASSQTDSYNEQFF.

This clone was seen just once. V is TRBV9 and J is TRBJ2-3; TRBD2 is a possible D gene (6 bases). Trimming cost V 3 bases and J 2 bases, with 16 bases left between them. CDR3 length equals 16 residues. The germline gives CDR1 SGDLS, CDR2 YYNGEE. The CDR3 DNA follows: TGTGCCAGCAGCGGGGGGGAGGAACAGATCACAGATACGCAGTATTTT. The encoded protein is CASSGGEEQITDTQYF.

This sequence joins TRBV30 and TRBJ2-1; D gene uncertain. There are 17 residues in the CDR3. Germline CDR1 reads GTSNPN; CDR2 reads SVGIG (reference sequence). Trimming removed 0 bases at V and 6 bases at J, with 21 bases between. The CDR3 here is CAWSVPSPQVLRNEQFF. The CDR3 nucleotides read TGTGCCTGGAGTGTACCCTCTCCCCAGGTCTTGCGCAATGAGCAGTTCTTC.

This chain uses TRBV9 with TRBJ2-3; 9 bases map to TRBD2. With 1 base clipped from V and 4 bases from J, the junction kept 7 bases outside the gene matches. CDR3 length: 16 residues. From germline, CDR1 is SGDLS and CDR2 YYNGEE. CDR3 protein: CASSVRGSGSADTQYF. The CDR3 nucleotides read TGTGCCAGCAGCGTAAGAGGTAGCGGGAGTGCAGATACGCAGTATTTT.

The DNA for the CDR3 is TGCAGCGTTGAAGATCTTCGAGGACTAGCGGGAGGCCCAGATACGCAGTATTTT. Its translation: CSVEDLRGLAGGPDTQYF. V gene TRBV29-1 combines with J gene TRBJ2-3; TRBD2 aligns across 14 bases. CDR3 size: 18 residues. The germline gives CDR1 SQVTM, CDR2 ANQGSEA. Unmatched junction bases numbered 9, after V lost 0 bases and J lost 4 bases.

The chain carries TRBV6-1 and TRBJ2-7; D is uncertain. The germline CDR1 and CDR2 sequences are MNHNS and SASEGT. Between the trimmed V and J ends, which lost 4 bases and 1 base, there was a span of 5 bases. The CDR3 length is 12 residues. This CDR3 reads CASSAQSYEQYF. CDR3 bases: TGTGCCAGCAGTGCACAGTCCTACGAGCAGTACTTC.

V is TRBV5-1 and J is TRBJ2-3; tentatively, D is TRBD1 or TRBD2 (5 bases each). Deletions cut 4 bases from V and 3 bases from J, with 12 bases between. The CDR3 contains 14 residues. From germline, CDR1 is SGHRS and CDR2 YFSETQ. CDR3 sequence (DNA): TGCGCCAGCAGCCCGATAGGGGAGACAGATACGCAGTATTTT. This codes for CASSPIGETDTQYF.

Written as DNA, the CDR3 is TGTGCCAGTAGCGGTGGGAGGGTCACCGGGGAGCTGTTTTTT. Encoded protein: CASSGGRVTGELFF. The J gene is TRBJ2-2, the V gene TRBV19; 7 bases are a match to TRBD2. The CDR3 contains 14 residues. J lost 4 bases, V lost 6 bases, and 5 bases had no gene match. Germline-derived CDR1 and CDR2 are LNHDA and SQIVND (reference sequence). The variable domain in full, completed from reference TRBV19 and TRBJ2-2, reads DGGITQSPKYLFRKEGQNVTLSCEQNLNHDAMYWYRQDPGQGLRLIYYSQIVNDFQKGDIAEGYSVSREKKESFPLTVTSAQKNPTAFYLCASSGGRVTGELFFGEGSRLTVL.

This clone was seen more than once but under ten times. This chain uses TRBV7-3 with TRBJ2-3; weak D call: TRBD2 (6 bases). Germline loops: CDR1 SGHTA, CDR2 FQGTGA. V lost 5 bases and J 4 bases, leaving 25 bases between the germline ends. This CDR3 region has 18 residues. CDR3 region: CASSTFGGTRTRADTQYF. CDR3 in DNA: TGTGCCAGCAGCACCTTCGGCGGGACTCGCACGAGGGCAGATACGCAGTATTTT.

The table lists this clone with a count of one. The CDR3 DNA sequence: TGCGCCAGCAGCTTGGGGTCAGGGCGCGGTAATGAAAAACTGTTTTTT. Translation: CASSLGSGRGNEKLFF. J is TRBJ1-4 and V is TRBV5-1; D might be TRBD1 (5 bases). From germline, CDR1 is SGHRS and CDR2 YFSETQ. V was clipped by 0 bases and J by 4 bases, with 13 bases between them. The CDR3 extends over 16 amino acids.

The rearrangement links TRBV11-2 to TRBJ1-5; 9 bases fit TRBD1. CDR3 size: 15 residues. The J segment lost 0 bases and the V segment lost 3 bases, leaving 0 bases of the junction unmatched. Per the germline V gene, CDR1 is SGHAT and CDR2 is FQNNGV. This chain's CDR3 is CASSLDRGSNQPQHF. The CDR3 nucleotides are TGTGCCAGCAGCTTGGACAGGGGTAGCAATCAGCCCCAGCATTTT. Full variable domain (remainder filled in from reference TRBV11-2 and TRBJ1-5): EAGVAQSPRYKIIEKRQSVAFWCNPISGHATLYWYQQILGQGPKLLIQFQNNGVVDDSQLPKDRFSAERLKGVDSTLKIQPAKLEDSAVYLCASSLDRGSNQPQHFGDGTRLSIL.

The CDR3 region is CASSSQWNPYEQYF. The CDR3 DNA reads as TGTGCCAGCAGCTCCCAGTGGAACCCCTACGAGCAGTACTTC. The V and J genes are TRBV7-9 and TRBJ2-7; the D is unclear. The CDR3 spans 14 residues. Germline V gene sequence: CDR1 SEHNR, CDR2 FQNEAQ (reference sequence). With 4 bases removed from V and 2 bases from J, the gap between germline ends came to 12 bases.

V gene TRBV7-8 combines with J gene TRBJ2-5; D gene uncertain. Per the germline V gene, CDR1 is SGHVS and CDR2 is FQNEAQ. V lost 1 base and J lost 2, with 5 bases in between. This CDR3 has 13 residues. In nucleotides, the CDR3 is TGTGCCAGCAGCTTAGTACAGCAAGAGACCCAGTACTTC. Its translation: CASSLVQQETQYF.